This paragraph reports one TCR beta chain. Authors' analysis steps: Estimated nucleated cell counts came from reference gene primer amplification. The assay was immunoSEQ multiplex PCR, and TCRdb's table has in-frame clones only and misses some. The DNA gave D and trimming, while V, J and clone size come from that table. The sample lists 150,000 to 200,000 clones; about four fifths were seen once. CDR1 and CDR2 from the germline V gene are SGHRS and YFSETQ. Trimming at V came to 0 bases and at J to 5 bases, leaving 7 bases not matched to a gene. The CDR3 contains 16 residues. The entry originates in a study of blood T cell repertoires in COVID-19. On the study more broadly: Specimens from acute and convalescent COVID-19 originated in the United States, Italy and Spain.

The receptor was isolated from a woman aged 35 to 49 with COVID-19, enrolled during active disease. Sequenced sample: peripheral blood. The chain uses TRBV5-1 and TRBJ2-4, with TRBD1 matching over 8 bases. This CDR3 reads CASSLAGTGNQNIQYF. CDR3 DNA sequence: TGCGCCAGCAGCTTGGCCGGGACAGGCAACCAAAACATTCAGTACTTC.